This T cell receptor beta chain comes out of a study of shared clonotypes between healthy human individuals. About the study: Ranging from 18 to 49 in age, donors were two women and three men.

This table comes from immunoSEQ multiplex PCR, and its TCRdb copy is limited to in-frame clones, with some not included. The data contain about 1.5 million clones, 95% to 99% of them singletons. The study separated CD4+ cells into CD45RA+ naive and CD45RA-negative memory subsets. This receptor was taken from a man aged 25 to 40 in good health. Sequencing used naive CD4+ T cells sorted from blood. The subset denotes: CD45RA+ positively selected.

The CDR3 sequence is CASSLGDPTGELFF. In nucleotides, the CDR3 is TGCGCCAGCAGCTTGGGGGACCCCACCGGGGAGCTGTTTTTT. This chain uses TRBV5-1 with TRBJ2-2; D may match TRBD1 or TRBD2 (5 bases each). V lost 0 bases to trimming and J lost 4 bases, with 7 bases between them. Germline V lookup: CDR1 SGHRS, CDR2 YFSETQ. The CDR3 covers 14 residues.